This T cell receptor (beta chain) emerged from a study of cytotoxic CD8 clonotypes in ibrutinib-treated CLL. Study-level information: There were, on average, about 240,000 productive templates and over 80,000 productive rearrangements per sample. Study-wide results and limits: Contraction or stability on treatment characterized the public clonotypes, which were uncommon.

Regarding this clone: Its antigen is currently unknown.

J lost 4 bases, V lost 1 base, and 7 bases had no gene match. Germline assignment: CDR1 SGHAT and CDR2 FQNNGV. The CDR3 has 17 amino acids. Investigators sought sequencing depths of between 1 in 200,000 and 1 in 1 million T cells. This table comes from immunoSEQ multiplex PCR, and its TCRdb copy is limited to in-frame clones, with some not included. The sample contains 200,000 to 250,000 clones, around 75% of which appear only once. The receptor's source is a human donor with chronic lymphocytic leukemia. Sequences were derived from PBMCs, sampled after 12 months of ibrutinib treatment. V gene TRBV11-2 combines with J gene TRBJ2-1; 10 bases match TRBD2. The CDR3 DNA is TGTGCCAGCAGCTTAGTCGGTAGCGGGAGGCCTTACAATGAGCAGTTCTTC. Its protein is CASSLVGSGRPYNEQFF.